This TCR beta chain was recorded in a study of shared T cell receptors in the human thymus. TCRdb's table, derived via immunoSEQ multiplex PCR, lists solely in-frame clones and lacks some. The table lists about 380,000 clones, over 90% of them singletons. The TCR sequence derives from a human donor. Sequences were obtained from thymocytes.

The CDR3 spells CATGEGAPGLAGEKYSYEQYF. CDR3 nucleotides: TGTGCCACCGGGGAGGGGGCTCCGGGACTAGCGGGAGAAAAGTATAGCTACGAGCAGTACTTC. The chain has TRBV15 and TRBJ2-7, with 14 bases identical to TRBD2. This CDR3 region has 21 residues. Losses at the gene ends were 8 bases for V and 3 bases for J; bases not matched to a gene: 24. Looked up from germline, CDR1 is LNHNV and CDR2 is YYDKDF (reference sequence).